This is a list of T cell receptor beta chains from one sample in a study of CD8 T cells in ankylosing spondylitis. TCRdb processed the 5' RACE reads anew with MiXCR; each CDR3 protein has one entry. The sample contains some 240,000 distinct CDR3 sequences, 7.5% to 9% of which appear only once. The sequencing input was blood, either unsorted or a sorted T cell fraction (not recorded which). The source of these receptors is a male donor with ankylosing spondylitis or in good health (not recorded which). Both conserved end residues are part of each CDR3. A D gene is named only where the DNA matches it firmly. Rows give clone size only sometimes, using once, few, many, or a class for an expanded clone.

>TRBJ2-7|TRBV20-1|TRBD1|many
CSAGGQGHEQYF
TGCAGTGCTGGTGGACAGGGACACGAGCAGTACTTC
>TRBJ2-2|TRBV20-1|TRBD1|many
CSARDLLGTGDDGELFF
TGCAGTGCTAGAGACCTACTGGGGACAGGGGATGACGGGGAGCTGTTTTTT
>TRBJ2-5|TRBV10-3|.|.
CAISAGRETQYF
TGTGCCATCAGTGCCGGGAGAGAGACCCAGTACTTC
>TRBJ1-1|TRBV18|TRBD1|many
CASSSPQGAIGAFF
TGTGCCAGCTCATCCCCTCAGGGGGCTATAGGAGCTTTCTTT
>TRBJ1-2|TRBV3-1|.|many
CASSPGGTANYGYTF
TGTGCCAGCAGCCCCGGAGGAACCGCTAACTATGGCTACACCTTC
>TRBJ1-2|TRBV5-1|.|many
CASSLEGYNYGYTF
TGCGCCAGCAGCTTGGAGGGTTATAACTATGGCTACACCTTC
>TRBJ1-1|TRBV7-7|.|.
CASSLSKNTEAFF
TGTGCTAGCAGCTTATCCAAGAACACTGAAGCTTTCTTT
>TRBJ2-5|TRBV18|.|few
CASSPTPSETQYF
TGTGCCAGCTCACCAACCCCATCAGAGACCCAGTACTTC
>TRBJ1-6|TRBV7-2|.|.
CASSLGRGSPLHF
TGTGCCAGCAGCTTGGGCAGAGGCTCACCCCTCCACTTT
>TRBJ2-3|TRBV7-8|TRBD2|many
CASSLKTTWREVDTQYF
TGTGCCAGCAGCTTAAAAACGACGTGGCGGGAGGTCGATACGCAGTATTTT
>TRBJ2-5|TRBV6-1|.|many
CASSEGFRETQYF
TGTGCCAGCAGTGAAGGATTCCGGGAGACCCAGTACTTC
>TRBJ2-7|TRBV12-3/TRBV12-4|.|many
CASSSLSGQTYEQYF
TGTGCCAGCAGCTCCCTTTCTGGACAGACCTACGAGCAGTACTTC
>TRBJ1-1|TRBV4-2|TRBD1|many
CASKDTGGSAEAFF
TGTGCCAGCAAGGACACAGGGGGCTCGGCTGAAGCTTTCTTT
>TRBJ1-1|TRBV14|.|many
CASSQTANTEAFF
TGTGCCAGCAGCCAAACAGCGAACACTGAAGCTTTCTTT
>TRBJ2-1|TRBV20-1|TRBD2|many
CSARGHFGGVYNEQFF
TGCAGTGCTAGAGGGCATTTCGGGGGGGTTTACAATGAGCAGTTCTTC
>TRBJ2-7|TRBV7-2|.|many
CASSSRYRVVGGEEQYF
TGTGCCAGCAGCTCGAGATACAGGGTGGTAGGGGGAGAAGAGCAGTACTTC
>TRBJ2-1|TRBV6-5|.|many
CASSYRPGGNNEQFF
TGTGCCAGCAGTTACAGGCCCGGCGGGAACAATGAGCAGTTCTTC
>TRBJ2-2|TRBV6-2/TRBV6-3|TRBD1|many
CASRKRGTVMNTGELFF
TGTGCCAGCAGAAAGAGGGGGACAGTAATGAACACCGGGGAGCTGTTTTTT
>TRBJ2-3|TRBV12-3/TRBV12-4|TRBD2|many
CASTLELSGVDTQYF
TGTGCCAGCACCCTGGAGCTTAGCGGGGTAGATACGCAGTATTTT
>TRBJ2-7|TRBV7-2|.|.
CASSFYPGLNYEQYF
TGTGCCAGCAGCTTTTACCCGGGATTAAACTACGAGCAGTACTTC
>TRBJ2-1|TRBV20-1|.|many
CSAQLRLAQNEQFF
TGCAGTGCCCAGTTGAGGCTAGCCCAGAATGAGCAGTTCTTC
>TRBJ2-5|TRBV11-2|.|many
CASSFKGAWRGQETQYF
TGTGCCAGCAGCTTTAAGGGTGCCTGGCGGGGCCAAGAGACCCAGTACTTC
>TRBJ2-6|TRBV5-1|.|few
CASSLESAPGANVLTF
TGCGCCAGCAGCTTGGAGTCGGCTCCTGGGGCCAACGTCCTGACTTTC
>TRBJ1-2|TRBV20-1|TRBD1|many
CSADEKGTGSYGYTF
TGCAGTGCGGATGAAAAGGGGACAGGGAGCTATGGCTACACCTTC
>TRBJ2-3|TRBV5-5|.|many
CASSRVGATTDTQYF
TGTGCCAGCAGCCGCGTTGGTGCGACCACAGATACGCAGTATTTT
>TRBJ2-1|TRBV9|TRBD2|many
CASSVVSGSEQFF
TGTGCCAGCAGCGTAGTTAGCGGGAGTGAGCAGTTCTTC
>TRBJ2-1|TRBV25-1|TRBD2|.
CASSEPRGLAYEQFF
TGTGCCAGCAGTGAGCCCCGGGGACTAGCGTATGAGCAGTTCTTC
>TRBJ1-1|TRBV20-1|.|.
CSAREDLQHISTEAFF
TGCAGTGCTAGAGAAGACCTCCAACATATAAGCACTGAAGCTTTCTTT
>TRBJ2-3|TRBV7-8|.|many
CASSLASDREGTDTQYF
TGTGCCAGCAGCTTAGCTTCGGACAGGGAGGGGACAGATACGCAGTATTTT
>TRBJ1-1|TRBV12-3/TRBV12-4|.|many
CASSFSMNTEAFF
TGTGCCAGCAGTTTCTCTATGAACACTGAAGCTTTCTTT
>TRBJ1-1|TRBV29-1|.|.
CSVEDRDPTEAFF
TGCAGCGTTGAAGATCGTGACCCCACTGAAGCTTTCTTT
>TRBJ1-2|TRBV12-3/TRBV12-4|.|many
CASLGPSSDYGYTF
TGTGCCAGCTTAGGGCCCTCAAGTGACTATGGCTACACCTTC
>TRBJ1-1|TRBV21-1|.|many
CASSKAAGPEAFF
TGTGCCAGCAGCAAAGCGGCGGGGCCTGAAGCTTTCTTT
>TRBJ1-1|TRBV5-1|.|many
CASSLGGRLRAEAFF
TGCGCCAGCAGCTTGGGGGGCCGACTCAGGGCTGAAGCTTTCTTT
>TRBJ2-3|TRBV20-1|.|many
CSAVRLANTDTQYF
TGCAGTGCTGTGAGGCTAGCGAACACAGATACGCAGTATTTT
>TRBJ1-2|TRBV27|TRBD1|few
CASSLGQEYGYTF
TGTGCCAGCAGTTTAGGACAGGAGTATGGCTACACCTTC
>TRBJ1-2|TRBV10-3|TRBD1|many
CAISESWTGANYGYTF
TGTGCCATCAGTGAGTCGTGGACAGGGGCTAACTATGGCTACACCTTC
>TRBJ2-1|TRBV19|.|few
CASSMGVAYNEQFF
TGTGCCAGTAGTATGGGAGTTGCGTACAATGAGCAGTTCTTC
>TRBJ1-5|TRBV29-1|.|many
CSVVGQQDQPQHF
TGCAGCGTTGTCGGCCAGCAAGATCAGCCCCAGCATTTT
>TRBJ2-5|TRBV27|TRBD2|many
CASSRQGEGKTQYF
TGTGCCAGCAGTAGACAAGGGGAGGGAAAGACCCAGTACTTC
>TRBJ2-5|TRBV5-1|TRBD2|.
CASSLGAGAEETQYF
TGCGCCAGCAGCTTGGGGGCGGGAGCGGAGGAGACCCAGTACTTC
>TRBJ2-3|TRBV20-1|.|many
CSAREVTTDTQYF
TGCAGTGCTAGAGAAGTTACCACAGATACGCAGTATTTT
>TRBJ2-3|TRBV27|TRBD2|.
CASSPRLAGKDTQYF
TGTGCCAGCAGCCCAAGACTAGCGGGAAAAGATACGCAGTATTTT
>TRBJ2-4|TRBV30|.|many
CAWSVQLNLAKNIQYF
TGTGCCTGGAGTGTACAGTTAAATTTAGCCAAAAACATTCAGTACTTC
>TRBJ2-1|TRBV20-1|.|many
CSARDLTTGYNEQFF
TGCAGTGCTAGAGATCTAACTACCGGCTACAATGAGCAGTTCTTC
>TRBJ2-7|TRBV27|.|few
CASRGKGEEGYEQYF
TGTGCCAGCAGAGGAAAGGGGGAGGAGGGCTACGAGCAGTACTTC
>TRBJ1-4|TRBV7-2|.|many
CASSNPRGANEKLFF
TGTGCCAGCAGCAACCCCAGGGGTGCTAATGAAAAACTGTTTTTT
>TRBJ2-3|TRBV30|.|many
CAWRGFGGESTDTQYF
TGTGCCTGGAGAGGTTTCGGAGGGGAAAGCACAGATACGCAGTATTTT
>TRBJ1-6|TRBV12-3/TRBV12-4|.|few
CASSLAFRWTSPLHF
TGTGCCAGCAGTTTAGCGTTCAGATGGACTTCACCCCTCCACTTT
>TRBJ1-2|TRBV28|.|many
CASSREVEKDYYGYTF
TGTGCCAGCAGCAGAGAAGTAGAGAAGGACTACTATGGCTACACCTTC
>TRBJ1-3|TRBV29-1|.|many
CSVGRGTENTIYF
TGCAGCGTTGGACGGGGAACAGAAAACACCATATATTTT
>TRBJ1-5|TRBV7-9|.|.
CASSSEGGRPQLF
TGTGCCAGCAGCTCCGAAGGAGGGAGGCCCCAGCTTTTT
>TRBJ2-5|TRBV7-8|.|many
CASSLGSGPETQYF
TGTGCCAGCAGCTTAGGTTCAGGTCCCGAGACCCAGTACTTC